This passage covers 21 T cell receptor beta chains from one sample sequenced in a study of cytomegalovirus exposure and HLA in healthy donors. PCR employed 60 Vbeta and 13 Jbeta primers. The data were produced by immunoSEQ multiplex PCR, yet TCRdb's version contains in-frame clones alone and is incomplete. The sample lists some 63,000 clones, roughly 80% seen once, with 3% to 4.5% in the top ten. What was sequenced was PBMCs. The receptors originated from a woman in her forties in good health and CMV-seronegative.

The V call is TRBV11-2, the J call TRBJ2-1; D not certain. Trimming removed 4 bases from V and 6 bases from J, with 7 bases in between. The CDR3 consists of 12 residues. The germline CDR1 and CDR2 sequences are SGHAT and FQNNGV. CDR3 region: CASSSTGNEQFF. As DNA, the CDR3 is TGTGCCAGCAGCTCCACCGGCAATGAGCAGTTCTTC.

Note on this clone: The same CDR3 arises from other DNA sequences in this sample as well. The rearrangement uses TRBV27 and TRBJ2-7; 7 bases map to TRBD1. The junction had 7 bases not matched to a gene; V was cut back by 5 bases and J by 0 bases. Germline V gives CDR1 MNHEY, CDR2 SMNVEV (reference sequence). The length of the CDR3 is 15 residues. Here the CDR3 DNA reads TGTGCCAGCAGTCACCGGGCAGGGGGCTCCTACGAGCAGTACTTC. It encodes CASSHRAGGSYEQYF.

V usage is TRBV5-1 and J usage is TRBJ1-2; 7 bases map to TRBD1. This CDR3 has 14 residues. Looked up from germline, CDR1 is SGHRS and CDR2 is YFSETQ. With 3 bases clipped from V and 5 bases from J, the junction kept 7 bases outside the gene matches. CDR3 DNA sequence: TGCGCCAGCAGCTGGACAGGAGAAAAGTATGGCTACACCTTC. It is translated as CASSWTGEKYGYTF.

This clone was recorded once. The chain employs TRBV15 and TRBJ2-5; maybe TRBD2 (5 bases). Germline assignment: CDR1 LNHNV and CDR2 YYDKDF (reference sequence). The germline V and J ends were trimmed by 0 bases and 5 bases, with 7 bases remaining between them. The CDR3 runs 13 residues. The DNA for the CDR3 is TGTGCCACCAGCAGAGACCGGGATGAGACCCAGTACTTC. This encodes CATSRDRDETQYF.

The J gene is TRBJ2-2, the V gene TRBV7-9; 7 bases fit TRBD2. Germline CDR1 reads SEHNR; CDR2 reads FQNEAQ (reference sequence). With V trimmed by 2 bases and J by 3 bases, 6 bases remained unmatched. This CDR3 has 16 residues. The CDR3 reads CASSLLLAEDTGELFF. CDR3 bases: TGTGCCAGCAGCTTACTTCTAGCGGAAGACACCGGGGAGCTGTTTTTT.

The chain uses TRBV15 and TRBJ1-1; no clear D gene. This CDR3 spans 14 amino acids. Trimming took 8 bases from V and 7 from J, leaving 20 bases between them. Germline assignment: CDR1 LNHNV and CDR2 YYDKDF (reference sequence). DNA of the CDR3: TGTGCCACCGGCGACTTAACGGAGGGTCATGAAGCTTTCTTT. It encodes CATGDLTEGHEAFF.

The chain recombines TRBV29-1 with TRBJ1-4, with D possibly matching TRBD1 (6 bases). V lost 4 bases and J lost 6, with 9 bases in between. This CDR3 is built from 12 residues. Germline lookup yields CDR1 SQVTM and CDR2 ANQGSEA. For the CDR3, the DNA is TGCAGCGTTGCACAGGGAGATGAAAAACTGTTTTTT. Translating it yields CSVAQGDEKLFF.

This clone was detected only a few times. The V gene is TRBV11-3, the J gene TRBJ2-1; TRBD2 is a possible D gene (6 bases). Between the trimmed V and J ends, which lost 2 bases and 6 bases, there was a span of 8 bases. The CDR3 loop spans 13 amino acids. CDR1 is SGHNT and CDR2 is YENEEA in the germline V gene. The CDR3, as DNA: TGTGCCAGCAGCTTACGACTAGGCAATGAGCAGTTCTTC. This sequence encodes CASSLRLGNEQFF.

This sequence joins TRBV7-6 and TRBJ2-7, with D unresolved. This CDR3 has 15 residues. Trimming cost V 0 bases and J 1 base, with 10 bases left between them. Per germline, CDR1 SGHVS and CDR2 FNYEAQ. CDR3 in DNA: TGTGCCAGCAGCTTAGCGGCCGACTCTTCCTACGAGCAGTACTTC. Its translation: CASSLAADSSYEQYF.

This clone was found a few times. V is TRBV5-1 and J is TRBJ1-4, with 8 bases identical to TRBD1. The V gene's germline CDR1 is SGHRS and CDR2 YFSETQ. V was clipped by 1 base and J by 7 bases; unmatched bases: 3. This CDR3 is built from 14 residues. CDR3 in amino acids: CASSLTGGSEKLFF. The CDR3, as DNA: TGCGCCAGCAGCTTGACAGGGGGAAGTGAAAAACTGTTTTTT.

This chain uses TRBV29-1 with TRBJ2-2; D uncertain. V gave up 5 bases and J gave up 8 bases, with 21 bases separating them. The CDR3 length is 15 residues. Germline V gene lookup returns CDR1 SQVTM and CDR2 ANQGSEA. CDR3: CSVSPTLTETGELFF. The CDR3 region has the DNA TGCAGCGTTTCCCCGACCCTCACCGAGACAGGGGAGCTGTTTTTT.

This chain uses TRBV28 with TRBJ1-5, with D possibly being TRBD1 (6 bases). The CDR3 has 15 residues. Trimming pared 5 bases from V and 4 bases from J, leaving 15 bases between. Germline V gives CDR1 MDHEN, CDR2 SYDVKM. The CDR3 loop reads CASSPRQELNQPQHF. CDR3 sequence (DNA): TGTGCCAGCAGTCCGAGACAGGAGTTAAATCAGCCCCAGCATTTT. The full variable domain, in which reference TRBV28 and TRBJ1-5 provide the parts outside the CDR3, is DVKVTQSSRYLVKRTGEKVFLECVQDMDHENMFWYRQDPGLGLRLIYFSYDVKMKEKGDIPEGYSVSREKKERFSLILESASTNQTSMYLCASSPRQELNQPQHFGDGTRLSIL.

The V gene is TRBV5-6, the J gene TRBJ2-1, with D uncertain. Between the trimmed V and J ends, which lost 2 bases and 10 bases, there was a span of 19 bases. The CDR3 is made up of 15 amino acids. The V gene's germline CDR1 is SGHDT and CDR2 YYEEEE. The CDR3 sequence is CASSFGGALYGEQFF. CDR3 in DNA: TGTGCCAGCAGCTTTGGCGGAGCCCTTTATGGGGAGCAGTTCTTC.

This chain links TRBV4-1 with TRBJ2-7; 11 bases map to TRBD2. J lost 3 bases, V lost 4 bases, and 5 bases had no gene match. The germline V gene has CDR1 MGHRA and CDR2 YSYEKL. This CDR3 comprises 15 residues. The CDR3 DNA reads TGCGCCAGCAGCCTTGCTAGCGGGGGGAACTACGAGCAGTACTTC. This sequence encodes CASSLASGGNYEQYF.

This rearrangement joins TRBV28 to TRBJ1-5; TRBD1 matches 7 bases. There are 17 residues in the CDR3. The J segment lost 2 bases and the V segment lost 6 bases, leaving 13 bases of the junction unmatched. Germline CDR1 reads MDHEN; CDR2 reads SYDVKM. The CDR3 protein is CASSPRQGFMGNQPQHF. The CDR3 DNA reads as TGTGCCAGCAGCCCCCGACAGGGATTCATGGGCAATCAGCCCCAGCATTTT.

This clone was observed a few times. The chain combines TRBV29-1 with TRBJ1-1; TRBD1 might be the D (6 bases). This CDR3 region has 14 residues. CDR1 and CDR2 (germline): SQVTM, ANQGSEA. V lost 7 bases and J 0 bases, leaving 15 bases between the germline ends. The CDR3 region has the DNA TGCAGCGCCGCGACAGGCTTTATGAACACTGAAGCTTTCTTT. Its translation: CSAATGFMNTEAFF.

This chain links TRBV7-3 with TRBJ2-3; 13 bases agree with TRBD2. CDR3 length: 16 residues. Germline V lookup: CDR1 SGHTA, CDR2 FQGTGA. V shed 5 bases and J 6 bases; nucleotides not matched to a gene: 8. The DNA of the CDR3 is TGTGCCAGCAGCACAGGACTAGCGGGAGAAGCGGATACGCAGTATTTT. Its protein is CASSTGLAGEADTQYF.

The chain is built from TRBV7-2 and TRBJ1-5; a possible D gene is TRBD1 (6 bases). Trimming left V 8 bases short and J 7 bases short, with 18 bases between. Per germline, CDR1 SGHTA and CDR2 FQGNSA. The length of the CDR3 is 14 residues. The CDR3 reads CASGSGASVQPQHF. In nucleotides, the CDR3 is TGTGCCAGCGGCTCAGGGGCGTCGGTACAGCCCCAGCATTTT.

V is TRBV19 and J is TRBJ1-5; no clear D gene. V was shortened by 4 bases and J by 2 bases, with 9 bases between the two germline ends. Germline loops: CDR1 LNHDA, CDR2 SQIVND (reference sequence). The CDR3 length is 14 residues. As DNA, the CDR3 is TGTGCCAGTAGTAGTGGTTTAGGCAATCAGCCCCAGCATTTT. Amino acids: CASSSGLGNQPQHF.

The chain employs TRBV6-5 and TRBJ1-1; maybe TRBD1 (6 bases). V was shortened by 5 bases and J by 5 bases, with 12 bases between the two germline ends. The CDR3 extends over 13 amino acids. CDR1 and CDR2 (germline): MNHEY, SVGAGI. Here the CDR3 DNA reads TGTGCCAGCAGTAAGGGGGTTGGGACTGAAGCTTTCTTT. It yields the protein CASSKGVGTEAFF.

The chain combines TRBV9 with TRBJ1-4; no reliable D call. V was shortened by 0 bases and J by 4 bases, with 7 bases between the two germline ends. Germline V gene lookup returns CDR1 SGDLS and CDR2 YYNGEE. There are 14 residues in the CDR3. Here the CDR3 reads CASSVEYSNEKLFF. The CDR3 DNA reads TGTGCCAGCAGCGTAGAATACAGTAATGAAAAACTGTTTTTT.